Following are 7 T cell receptor beta chains from one sample sequenced in a study of regulatory T cells in long-lasting Graves disease. Regarding time point: newly diagnosed GD, antithyroid drugs for less than 3 months. From PBMCs, RNA was extracted and then used to make the TCR library. TCR beta libraries were built with iRepertoire HTBI primers and Arm-PCR of CDR3 regions. TCRdb used MiXCR to reprocess the multiplex PCR reads, holding one entry per CDR3 protein. This table has fewer than 550,000 distinct CDR3 sequences, about 16% appearing once. The data were also submitted as part of a second study, on T cells in Graves' hyperthyroidism and ophthalmopathy.

This specimen was peripheral blood mononuclear cells (PBMCs), taken at new diagnosis, from a patient treated with antithyroid drugs. The origin of the receptors is a woman aged 35-65 years with Graves disease.

This clonotype has more than one count but fewer than ten. CDR3 in DNA: TGTGCCAGCAGTGAATGGGGTTCGGGGGTGGACGAAGCTTTCTTT. It codes for CASSEWGSGVDEAFF. This rearrangement joins TRBV2 to TRBJ1-1; D may be TRBD1 (5 bases). The V end lost 2 bases, the J end lost 8 bases, and 18 bases lay between the germline ends. The CDR3 totals 15 residues. Germline V CDR1 and CDR2: SNHLY, FYNNEI.

The V gene is TRBV11-2, the J gene TRBJ1-4, with D maybe TRBD1 (6 bases). The CDR3 consists of 17 residues. CDR1 is SGHAT and CDR2 is FQNNGV in the germline V gene. Trimming left V 4 bases short and J 0 bases short, with 15 bases between. The DNA for the CDR3 is TGTGCCAGCAGCTCAATCAGGGGCCCCTCAACTAATGAAAAACTGTTTTTT. Amino acid sequence: CASSSIRGPSTNEKLFF.

The rearrangement joins TRBV11-1 to TRBJ2-2; tentatively, D is TRBD1 (5 bases). This CDR3 is built from 16 residues. Looked up from germline, CDR1 is SGHAT and CDR2 is FQDESV (reference sequence). Trimming left V 3 bases short and J 2 bases short, with 13 bases between. The CDR3 region is CASSLGLLLNTGELFF. As DNA, the CDR3 is TGTGCCAGCAGCTTGGGGCTCCTATTAAACACCGGGGAGCTGTTTTTT.

Only one count was recorded for this clonotype. The chain combines TRBV2 with TRBJ1-1; D call uncertain. CDR3 length: 13 amino acids. V gave up 8 bases and J gave up 2 bases, with 12 bases separating them. Germline V gives CDR1 SNHLY, CDR2 FYNNEI. CDR3 amino acids: CASQADGNTEAFF. The CDR3 DNA reads as TGTGCCAGCCAGGCGGACGGTAACACTGAAGCTTTCTTT.

This clonotype was seen ten or more times. The rearrangement joins TRBV2 to TRBJ2-1; 9 bases line up with TRBD2. The CDR3 loop spans 14 amino acids. Germline CDR1 is SNHLY and CDR2 is FYNNEI. Unmatched junction bases numbered 9, after V lost 7 bases and J lost 8 bases. CDR3 protein: CASKLSGGTDEQFF. CDR3 sequence (DNA): TGTGCCAGCAAGCTAAGCGGGGGGACGGATGAGCAGTTCTTC.

This clonotype was detected ten times or more. V usage is TRBV12-3 or TRBV12-4 and J usage is TRBJ2-3; 14 nucleotides align to TRBD2. The CDR3 length is 18 residues. V shed 6 bases and J 1 base; nucleotides not matched to a gene: 9. The CDR3 nucleotides are TGTGCCAGCAGGGACCGACTAGCGGGGGGGCCGGGCACAGATACGCAGTATTTT. Translating it yields CASRDRLAGGPGTDTQYF.

This clonotype was observed a handful of times. Since a much larger clone is just one base distant, this may be a read error. The chain has TRBV11-2 and TRBJ2-7; D possibly corresponds to TRBD1 (6 bases). CDR1 is SGHAT and CDR2 is FQNNGV in the germline V gene. The CDR3 covers 15 residues. V gave up 3 bases and J gave up 5 bases, with 17 bases separating them. The CDR3: CASSLRGRGENEQYV. In DNA form, the CDR3 reads TGTGCCAGCAGCTTGCGCGGCAGGGGAGAAAACGAGCAGTACGTC.